This TCR beta chain was captured in a study of blood T cell repertoires in COVID-19. Study-wide background: Some COVID-19 samples were acute and others convalescent; all came from the United States, Italy and Spain.

As handled by the study authors: Cell counts per sample came from amplifying reference gene primers. TCRdb keeps only in-frame clones here, not all; method: immunoSEQ multiplex PCR. The V and J calls and clone size are taken from that table; D and trimming were inferred from the DNA. The repertoire holds about 170,000 clones, with 84% as singletons. Looked up from germline, CDR1 is SGHRS and CDR2 is YFSETQ. CDR3 length: 15 amino acids. With 0 bases removed from V and 7 bases from J, the gap between germline ends came to 14 bases. Two negative PCRs, clearance, or symptom resolution characterized the recovered Cohort 3 donors.

Sequencing was carried out using PBMCs or T cells enriched from blood (not recorded which). This clonotype was sampled from a man aged 50 or older who had recovered from COVID-19. J is TRBJ1-5 and V is TRBV5-1, with a tentative D call TRBD1 (5 bases). Here the CDR3 reads CASSLGGEQSQPQHF. CDR3 DNA sequence: TGCGCCAGCAGCTTGGGGGGGGAGCAATCGCAGCCCCAGCATTTT.